This record looks at one T cell receptor (beta chain) sequence and its context. What it binds is unknown. The source of the sample is a study of identical twins. Study findings and constraints: Invariant populations such as MAIT and iNKT cells could partly muddle zero-insertion analyses. Cord blood beta clonotypes that were abundant carried fewer insertions, and memory repertoires showed no such trend. Among out-of-frame alpha sequences shared by twins, low generation probability occurred in excess.

This CDR3 has 13 residues. The germline V gene has CDR1 ENHRY and CDR2 SYGVKD. Deletions cut 3 bases from V and 0 bases from J, with 5 bases between. After template switching added a universal primer site, the resulting cDNA carried unique molecular identifiers. TCRdb called the 5' RACE reads again in MiXCR, with one record for every CDR3 protein. The data hold around 1.7 million distinct CDR3 sequences, with about 30% observed a single time. The receptor's source is a newborn girl in good health. Specimen: cord blood. The genes are TRBV10-3 and TRBJ1-2; no clear D. The CDR3 region is CAISDVANYGYTF. As DNA, the CDR3 is TGTGCCATCAGTGACGTGGCTAACTATGGCTACACCTTC.